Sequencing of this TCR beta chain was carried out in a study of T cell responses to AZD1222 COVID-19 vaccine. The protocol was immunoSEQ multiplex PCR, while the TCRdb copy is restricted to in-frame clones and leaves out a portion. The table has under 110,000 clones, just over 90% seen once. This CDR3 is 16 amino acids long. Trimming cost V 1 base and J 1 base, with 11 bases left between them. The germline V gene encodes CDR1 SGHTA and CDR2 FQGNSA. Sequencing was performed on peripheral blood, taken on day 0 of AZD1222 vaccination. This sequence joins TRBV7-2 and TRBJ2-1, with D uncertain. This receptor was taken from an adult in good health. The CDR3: CASSLVIGVSYNEQFF. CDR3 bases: TGTGCCAGCAGCTTAGTTATCGGCGTGTCCTACAATGAGCAGTTCTTC. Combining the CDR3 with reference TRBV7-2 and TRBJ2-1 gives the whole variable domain GAGVSQSPSNKVTEKGKDVELRCDPISGHTALYWYRQSLGQGLEFLIYFQGNSAPDKSGLPSDRFSAERTGGSVSTLTIQRTQQEDSAVYLCASSLVIGVSYNEQFFGPGTRLTVL.